Given below is one TCR beta chain in context. The table came from immunoSEQ multiplex PCR; TCRdb's copy has only in-frame clones and leaves some out. The sample lists a few thousand clones, about 80% occurring once. The ends lost 1 base at V and 5 bases at J; junction bases unmatched: 13. CDR3 size: 20 residues. Germline CDR1 SGHTA, CDR2 FQGTGA. The data are from a study of brain metastases from non-small cell lung cancer. Sample: tissue from a brain metastasis. The source of this sequence is a donor at least 40 years old with non-small cell lung cancer. J is TRBJ2-1 and V is TRBV7-3; the match to TRBD2 covers 14 bases. This CDR3 reads CASSLIGTSGSNIRDNEQFF. The CDR3 DNA reads TGTGCCAGCAGCTTAATAGGGACTAGCGGGAGCAACATCCGGGACAATGAGCAGTTCTTC.